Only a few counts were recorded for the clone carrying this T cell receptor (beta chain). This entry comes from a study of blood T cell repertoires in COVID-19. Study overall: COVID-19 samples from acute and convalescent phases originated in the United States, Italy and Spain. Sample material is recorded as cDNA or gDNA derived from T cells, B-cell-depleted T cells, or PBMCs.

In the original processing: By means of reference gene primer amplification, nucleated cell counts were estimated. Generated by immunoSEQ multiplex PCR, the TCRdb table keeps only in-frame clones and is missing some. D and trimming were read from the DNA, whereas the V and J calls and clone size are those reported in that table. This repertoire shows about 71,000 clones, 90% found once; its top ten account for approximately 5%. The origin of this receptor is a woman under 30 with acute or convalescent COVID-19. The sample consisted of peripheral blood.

This CDR3 reads CATNRVRNQPQHF. The CDR3, as DNA: TGTGCCACAAACCGGGTTCGCAATCAGCCCCAGCATTTT. V is TRBV28 and J is TRBJ1-5; no clear D gene. Trimming took 10 bases from V and 2 from J, leaving 12 bases between them. Germline V CDR1 and CDR2: MDHEN, SYDVKM. This CDR3 is 13 amino acids long.